This T cell receptor (beta chain) derives from a study of blood T cell repertoires in COVID-19. In the authors' methods: Estimated nucleated cell counts came from reference gene primer amplification. Method: immunoSEQ multiplex PCR; TCRdb's copy keeps in-frame clones and lacks some. D and trimming come from the DNA, and the V and J calls and clone size come from that table. The data contain fewer than 40,000 clones, approximately 80% of them singletons. V dropped 0 bases and J dropped 6 bases, with 11 bases sitting between them. The CDR3 covers 14 residues. Per the germline V gene, CDR1 is LGHDT and CDR2 is YNNKEL (reference sequence).

V is TRBV3-1 (or the pseudogene TRBV3-2) and J is TRBJ1-1, with a tentative D call TRBD1 (5 bases). This clonotype was sampled from a man older than 75 with acute or convalescent COVID-19. Sequencing input: peripheral blood. This CDR3 reads CASSQELGGSEAFF. The CDR3 DNA is TGTGCCAGCAGCCAAGAATTGGGGGGATCTGAAGCTTTCTTT.